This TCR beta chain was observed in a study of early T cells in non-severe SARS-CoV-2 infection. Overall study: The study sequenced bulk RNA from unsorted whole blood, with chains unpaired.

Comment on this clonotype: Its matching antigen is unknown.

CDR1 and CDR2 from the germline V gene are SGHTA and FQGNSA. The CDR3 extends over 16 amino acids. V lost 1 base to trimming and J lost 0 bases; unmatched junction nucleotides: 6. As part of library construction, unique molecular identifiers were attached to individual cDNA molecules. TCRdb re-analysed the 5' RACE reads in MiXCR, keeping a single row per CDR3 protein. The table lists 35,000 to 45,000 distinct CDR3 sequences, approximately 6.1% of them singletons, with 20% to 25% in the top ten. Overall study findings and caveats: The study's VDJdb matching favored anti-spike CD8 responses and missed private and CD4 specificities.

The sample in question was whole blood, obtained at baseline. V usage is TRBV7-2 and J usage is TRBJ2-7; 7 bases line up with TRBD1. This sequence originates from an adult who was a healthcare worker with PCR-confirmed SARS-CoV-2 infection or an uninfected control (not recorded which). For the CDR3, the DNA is TGTGCCAGCAGCTTAGACGGGACAGCATCCTCCTACGAGCAGTACTTC. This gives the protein CASSLDGTASSYEQYF.